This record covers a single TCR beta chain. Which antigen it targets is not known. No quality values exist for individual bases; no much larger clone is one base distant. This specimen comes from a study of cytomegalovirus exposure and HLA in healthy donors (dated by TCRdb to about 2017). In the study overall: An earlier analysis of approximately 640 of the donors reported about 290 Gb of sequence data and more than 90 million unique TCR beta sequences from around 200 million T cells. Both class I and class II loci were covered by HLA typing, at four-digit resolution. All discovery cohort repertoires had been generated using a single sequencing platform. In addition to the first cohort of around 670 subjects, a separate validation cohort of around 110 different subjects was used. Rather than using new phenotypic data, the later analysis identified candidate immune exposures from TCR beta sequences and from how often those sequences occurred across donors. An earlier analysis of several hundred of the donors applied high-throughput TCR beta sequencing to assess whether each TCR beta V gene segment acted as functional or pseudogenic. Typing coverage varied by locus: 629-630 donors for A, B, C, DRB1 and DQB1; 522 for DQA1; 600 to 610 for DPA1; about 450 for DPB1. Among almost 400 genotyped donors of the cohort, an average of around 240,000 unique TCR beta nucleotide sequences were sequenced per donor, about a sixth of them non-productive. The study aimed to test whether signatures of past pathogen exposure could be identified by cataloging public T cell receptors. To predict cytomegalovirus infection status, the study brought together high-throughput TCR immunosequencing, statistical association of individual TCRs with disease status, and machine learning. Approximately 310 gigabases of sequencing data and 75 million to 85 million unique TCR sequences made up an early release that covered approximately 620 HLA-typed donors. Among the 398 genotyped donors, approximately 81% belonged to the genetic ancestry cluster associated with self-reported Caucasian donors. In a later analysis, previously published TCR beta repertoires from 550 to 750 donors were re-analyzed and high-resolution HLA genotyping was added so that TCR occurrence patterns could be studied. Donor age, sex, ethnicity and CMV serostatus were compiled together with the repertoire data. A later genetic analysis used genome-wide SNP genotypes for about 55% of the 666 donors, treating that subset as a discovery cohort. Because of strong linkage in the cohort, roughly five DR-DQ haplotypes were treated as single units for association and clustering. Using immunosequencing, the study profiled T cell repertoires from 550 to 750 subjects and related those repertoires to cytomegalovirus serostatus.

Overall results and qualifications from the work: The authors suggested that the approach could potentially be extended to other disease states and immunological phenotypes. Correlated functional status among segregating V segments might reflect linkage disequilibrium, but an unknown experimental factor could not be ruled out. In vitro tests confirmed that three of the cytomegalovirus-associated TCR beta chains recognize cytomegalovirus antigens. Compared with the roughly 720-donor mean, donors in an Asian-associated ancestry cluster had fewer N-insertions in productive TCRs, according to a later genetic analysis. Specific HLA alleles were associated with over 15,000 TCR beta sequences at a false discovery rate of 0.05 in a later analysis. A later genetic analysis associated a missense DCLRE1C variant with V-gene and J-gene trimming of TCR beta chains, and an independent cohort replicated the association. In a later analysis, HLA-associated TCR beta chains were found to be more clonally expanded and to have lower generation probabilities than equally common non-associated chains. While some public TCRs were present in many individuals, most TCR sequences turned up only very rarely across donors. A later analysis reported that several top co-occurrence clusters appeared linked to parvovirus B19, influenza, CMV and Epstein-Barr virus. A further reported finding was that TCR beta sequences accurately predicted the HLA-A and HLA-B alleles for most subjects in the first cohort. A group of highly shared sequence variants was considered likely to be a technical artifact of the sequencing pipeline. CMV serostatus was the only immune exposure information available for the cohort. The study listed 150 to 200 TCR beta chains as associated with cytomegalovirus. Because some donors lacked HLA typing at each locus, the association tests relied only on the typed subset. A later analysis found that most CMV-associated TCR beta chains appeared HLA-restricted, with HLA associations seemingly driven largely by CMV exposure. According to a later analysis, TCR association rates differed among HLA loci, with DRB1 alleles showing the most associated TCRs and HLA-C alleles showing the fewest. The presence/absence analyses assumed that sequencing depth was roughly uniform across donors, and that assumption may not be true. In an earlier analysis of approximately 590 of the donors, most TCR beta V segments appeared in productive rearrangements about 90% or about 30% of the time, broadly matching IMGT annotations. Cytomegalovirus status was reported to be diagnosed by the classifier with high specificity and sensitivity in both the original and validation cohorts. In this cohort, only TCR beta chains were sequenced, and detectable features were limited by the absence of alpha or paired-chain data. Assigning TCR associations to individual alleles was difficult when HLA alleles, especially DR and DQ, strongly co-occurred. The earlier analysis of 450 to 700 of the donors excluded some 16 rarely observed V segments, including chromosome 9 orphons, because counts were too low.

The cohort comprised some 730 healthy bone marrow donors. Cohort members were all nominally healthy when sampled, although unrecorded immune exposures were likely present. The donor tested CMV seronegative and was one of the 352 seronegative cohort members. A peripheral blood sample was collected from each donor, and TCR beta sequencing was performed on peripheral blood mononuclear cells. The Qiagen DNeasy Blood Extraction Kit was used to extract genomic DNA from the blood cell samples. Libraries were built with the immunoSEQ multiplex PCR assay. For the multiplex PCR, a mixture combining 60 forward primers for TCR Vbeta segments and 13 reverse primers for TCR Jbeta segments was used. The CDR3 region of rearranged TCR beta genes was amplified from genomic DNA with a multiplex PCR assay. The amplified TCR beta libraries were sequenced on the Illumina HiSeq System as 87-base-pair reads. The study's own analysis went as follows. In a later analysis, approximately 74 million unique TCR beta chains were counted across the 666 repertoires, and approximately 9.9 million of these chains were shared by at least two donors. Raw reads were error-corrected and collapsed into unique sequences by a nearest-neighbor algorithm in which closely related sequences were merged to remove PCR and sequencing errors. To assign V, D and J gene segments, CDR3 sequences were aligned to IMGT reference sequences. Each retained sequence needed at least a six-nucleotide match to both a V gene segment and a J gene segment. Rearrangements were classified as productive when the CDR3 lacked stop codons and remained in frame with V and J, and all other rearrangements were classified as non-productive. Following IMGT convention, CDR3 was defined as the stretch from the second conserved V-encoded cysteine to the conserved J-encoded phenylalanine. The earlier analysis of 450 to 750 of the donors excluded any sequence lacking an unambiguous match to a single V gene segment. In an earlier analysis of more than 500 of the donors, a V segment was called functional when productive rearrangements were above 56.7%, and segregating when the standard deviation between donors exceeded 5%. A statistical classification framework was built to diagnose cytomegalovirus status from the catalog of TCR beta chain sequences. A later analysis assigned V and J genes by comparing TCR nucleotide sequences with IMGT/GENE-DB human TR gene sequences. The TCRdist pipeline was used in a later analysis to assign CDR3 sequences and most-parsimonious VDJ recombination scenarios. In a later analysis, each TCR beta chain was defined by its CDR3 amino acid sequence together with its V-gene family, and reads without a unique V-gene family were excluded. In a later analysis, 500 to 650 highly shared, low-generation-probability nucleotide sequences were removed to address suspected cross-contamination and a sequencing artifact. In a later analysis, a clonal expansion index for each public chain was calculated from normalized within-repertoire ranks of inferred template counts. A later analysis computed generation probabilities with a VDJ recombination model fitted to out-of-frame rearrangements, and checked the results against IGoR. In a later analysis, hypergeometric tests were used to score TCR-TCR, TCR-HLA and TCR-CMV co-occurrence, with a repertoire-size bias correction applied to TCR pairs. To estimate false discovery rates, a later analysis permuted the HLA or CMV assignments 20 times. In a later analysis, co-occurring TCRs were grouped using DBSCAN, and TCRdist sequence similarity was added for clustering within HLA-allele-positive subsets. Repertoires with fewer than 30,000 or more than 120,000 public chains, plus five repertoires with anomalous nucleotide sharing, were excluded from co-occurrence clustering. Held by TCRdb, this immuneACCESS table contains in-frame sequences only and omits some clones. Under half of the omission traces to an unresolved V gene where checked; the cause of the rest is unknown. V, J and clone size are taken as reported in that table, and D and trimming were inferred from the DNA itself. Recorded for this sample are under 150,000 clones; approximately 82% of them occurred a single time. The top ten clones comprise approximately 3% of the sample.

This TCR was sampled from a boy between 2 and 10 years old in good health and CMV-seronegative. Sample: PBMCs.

The CDR3 region has the sequence CASSSTGYTEAFF. The sequenced DNA: TGTGCCAGCAGCTCGACAGGGTACACTGAAGCTTTCTTT. The chain employs TRBV7-6 and TRBJ1-1, with 7 bases aligning to TRBD1. The CDR3 runs 13 amino acids, cysteine and phenylalanine included. Left in the record is the CDR3 DNA by itself, 39 bases read in frame from the first base. CDR1 and CDR2 are drawn from the germline V gene: SGHVS, FNYEAQ. After removal of 4 bases from V and 3 bases from J, the junction retains 2 bases not matched to a gene.